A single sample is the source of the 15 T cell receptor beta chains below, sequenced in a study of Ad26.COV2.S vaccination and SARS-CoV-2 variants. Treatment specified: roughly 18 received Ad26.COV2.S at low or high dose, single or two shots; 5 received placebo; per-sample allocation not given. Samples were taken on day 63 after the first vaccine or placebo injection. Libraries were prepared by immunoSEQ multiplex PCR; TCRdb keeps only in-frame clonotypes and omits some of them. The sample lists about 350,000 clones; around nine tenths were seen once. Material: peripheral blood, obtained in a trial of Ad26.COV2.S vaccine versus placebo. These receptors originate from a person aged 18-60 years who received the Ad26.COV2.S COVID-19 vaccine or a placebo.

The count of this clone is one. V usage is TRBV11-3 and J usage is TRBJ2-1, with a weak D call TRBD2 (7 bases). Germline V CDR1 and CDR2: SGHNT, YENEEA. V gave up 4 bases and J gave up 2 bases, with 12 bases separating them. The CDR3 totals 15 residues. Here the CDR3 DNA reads TGTGCCAGCAGCTCAGGCGGGGGCGCCTACAATGAGCAGTTCTTC. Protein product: CASSSGGGAYNEQFF.

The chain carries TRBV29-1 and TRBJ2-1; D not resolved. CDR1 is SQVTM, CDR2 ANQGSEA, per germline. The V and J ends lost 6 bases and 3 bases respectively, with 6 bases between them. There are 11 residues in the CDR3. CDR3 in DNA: TGCAGCGTGACTGACTACAATGAGCAGTTCTTC. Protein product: CSVTDYNEQFF.

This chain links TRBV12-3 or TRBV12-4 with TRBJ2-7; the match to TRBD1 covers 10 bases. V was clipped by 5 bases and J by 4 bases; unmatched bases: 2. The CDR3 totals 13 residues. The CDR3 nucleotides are TGTGCCAGCAGTACGGGACAGGGGTACGAGCAGTACTTC. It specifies CASSTGQGYEQYF.

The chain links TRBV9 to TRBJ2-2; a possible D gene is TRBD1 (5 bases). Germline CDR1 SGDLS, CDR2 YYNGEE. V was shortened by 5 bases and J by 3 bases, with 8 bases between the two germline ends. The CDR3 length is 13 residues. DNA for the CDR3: TGTGCCAGCAGAGCAGGGTACACCGGGGAGCTGTTTTTT. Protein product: CASRAGYTGELFF.

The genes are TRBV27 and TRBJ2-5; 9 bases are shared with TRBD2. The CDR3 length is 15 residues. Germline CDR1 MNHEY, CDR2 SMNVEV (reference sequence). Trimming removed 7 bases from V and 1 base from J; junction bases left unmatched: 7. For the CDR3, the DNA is TGTGCCAGCAACCCTAGCGGGGTCGTCCAAGAGACCCAGTACTTC. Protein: CASNPSGVVQETQYF.

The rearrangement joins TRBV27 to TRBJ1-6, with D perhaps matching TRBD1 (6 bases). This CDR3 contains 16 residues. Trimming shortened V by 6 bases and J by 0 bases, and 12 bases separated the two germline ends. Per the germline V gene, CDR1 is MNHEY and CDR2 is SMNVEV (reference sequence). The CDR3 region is CASRETGFSYNSPLHF. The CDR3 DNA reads TGTGCCAGCAGGGAGACAGGTTTCTCCTATAATTCACCCCTCCACTTT.

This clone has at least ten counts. The CDR3 loop is CAISLDGTEAFF. In DNA form, the CDR3 reads TGTGCCATCAGTCTAGACGGTACTGAAGCTTTCTTT. The chain carries TRBV10-3 and TRBJ1-1; no definite D call. This CDR3 has 12 amino acids. Germline values: CDR1 ENHRY, CDR2 SYGVKD. Trimming shortened V by 5 bases and J by 5 bases, and 9 bases separated the two germline ends.

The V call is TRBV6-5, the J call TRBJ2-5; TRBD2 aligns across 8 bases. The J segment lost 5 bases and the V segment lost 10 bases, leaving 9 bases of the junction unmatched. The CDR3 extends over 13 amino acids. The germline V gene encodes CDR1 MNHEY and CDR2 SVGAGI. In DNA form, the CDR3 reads TGTGCCACCTTGGATAGCGGGGTTGAGACCCAGTACTTC. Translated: CATLDSGVETQYF.

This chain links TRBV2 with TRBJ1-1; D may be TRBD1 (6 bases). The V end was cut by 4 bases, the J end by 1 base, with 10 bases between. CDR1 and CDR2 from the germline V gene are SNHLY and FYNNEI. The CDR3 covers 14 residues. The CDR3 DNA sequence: TGTGCCAGCAGTGGGGGAGGGGGGAACACTGAAGCTTTCTTT. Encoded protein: CASSGGGGNTEAFF. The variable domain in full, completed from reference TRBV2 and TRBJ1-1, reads EPEVTQTPSHQVTQMGQEVILRCVPISNHLYFYWYRQILGQKVEFLVSFYNNEISEKSEIFDDQFSVERPDGSNFTLKIRSTKLEDSAMYFCASSGGGGNTEAFFGQGTRLTVV.

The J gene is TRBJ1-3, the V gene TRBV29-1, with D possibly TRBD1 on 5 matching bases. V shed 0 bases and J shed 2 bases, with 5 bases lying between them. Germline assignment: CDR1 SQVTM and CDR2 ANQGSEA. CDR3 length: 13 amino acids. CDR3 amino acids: CSVEEGAGNTIYF. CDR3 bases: TGCAGCGTTGAAGAAGGGGCTGGAAACACCATATATTTT. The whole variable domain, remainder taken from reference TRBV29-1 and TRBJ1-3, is SAVISQKPSRDICQRGTSLTIQCQVDSQVTMMFWYRQQPGQSLTLIATANQGSEATYESGFVIDKFPISRPNLTFSTLTVSNMSPEDSSIYLCSVEEGAGNTIYFGEGSWLTVV.

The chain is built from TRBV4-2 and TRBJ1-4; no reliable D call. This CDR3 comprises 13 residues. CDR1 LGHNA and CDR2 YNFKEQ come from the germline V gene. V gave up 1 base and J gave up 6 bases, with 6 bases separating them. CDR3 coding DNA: TGTGCCAGCAGCCAAGGTACGGATGAAAAACTGTTTTTT. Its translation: CASSQGTDEKLFF.

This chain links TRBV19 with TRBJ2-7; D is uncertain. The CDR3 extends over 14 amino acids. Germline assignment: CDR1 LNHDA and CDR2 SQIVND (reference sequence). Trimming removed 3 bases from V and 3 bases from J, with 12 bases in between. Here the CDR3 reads CASSMGQVDYEQYF. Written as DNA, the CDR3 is TGTGCCAGTAGTATGGGCCAGGTGGACTACGAGCAGTACTTC.

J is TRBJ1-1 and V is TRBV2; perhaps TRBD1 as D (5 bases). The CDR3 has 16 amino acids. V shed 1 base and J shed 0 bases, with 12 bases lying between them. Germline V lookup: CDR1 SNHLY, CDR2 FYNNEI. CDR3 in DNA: TGTGCCAGCAGTGAAGTAGAAGACAGATTGAACACTGAAGCTTTCTTT. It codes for CASSEVEDRLNTEAFF.

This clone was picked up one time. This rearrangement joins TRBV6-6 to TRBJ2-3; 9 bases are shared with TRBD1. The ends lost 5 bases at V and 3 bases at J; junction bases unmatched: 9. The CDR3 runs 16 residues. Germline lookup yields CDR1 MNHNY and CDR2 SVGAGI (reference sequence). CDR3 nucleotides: TGTGCCAGCAGTCCGCTGGGGACAGGGAATACAGATACGCAGTATTTT. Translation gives CASSPLGTGNTDTQYF.

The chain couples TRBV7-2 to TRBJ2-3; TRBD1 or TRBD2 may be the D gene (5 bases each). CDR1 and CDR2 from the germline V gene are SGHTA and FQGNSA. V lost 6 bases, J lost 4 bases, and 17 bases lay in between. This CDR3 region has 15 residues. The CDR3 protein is CASRHPGRRSDTQYF. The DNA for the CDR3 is TGTGCCAGCAGGCACCCGGGACGGAGATCAGATACGCAGTATTTT.